This is a list of T cell receptor beta chains from one sample in a study of blood T cells in healthy people across ages. One entry per CDR3 protein, called by TCRdb with MiXCR from the 5' RACE reads. This table has around 500,000 distinct CDR3 sequences, around a quarter appearing once. The same data also contributed to another study, on T cells of mothers and their children.

The sequenced sample was blood. The receptor set was obtained from a boy younger than 10 in good health. CDR3s include the opening cysteine and the closing phenylalanine or tryptophan. Fields, in order: V gene, CDR3 protein.

>TRBV20-1
CSAIQREILGNTIYF
>TRBV19
CASSISFSNYGYTF
>TRBV20-1
CSARDRAGYNEQFF
>TRBV9
CASSEGTALTDTQYF
>TRBV21-1
CASSKEVAGPHNEQFF
>TRBV7-9
CASSLLRVDGSSEQYF
>TRBV5-1
CASSLVAGPGETQYF
>TRBV20-1
CSARDQLAYGYTF
>TRBV11-2
CASRPLAGGWQFF
>TRBV15
CATSRAGGVSYEQYF
>TRBV3-1
CASSRRTNLSSYEQYF
>TRBV6-2/TRBV6-3
CASSPLADPQETQYF
>TRBV2
CASRQQRTSGGGTQYF
>TRBV6-5
CASSAGGAETQYF
>TRBV5-5
CASSLVWPGDYGYTF
>TRBV29-1
CSVVLADTQYF
>TRBV20-1
CSARDLTDPSYEQYF
>TRBV12-3/TRBV12-4
CASNEGGGGSPLHF